The 7 T cell receptor beta chains below all came from one sample that was sequenced in a study of T cells in localized non-small cell lung cancer. Only in-frame clones appear in the TCRdb table, and some are missing; sequencing was by immunoSEQ multiplex PCR. The repertoire includes about 72,000 clones, about four fifths of them detected once, and approximately 1.3% sits in the top ten. The sample here was peripheral blood, taken before any cancer treatment. The source is a female donor over 55 with stage I lung adenocarcinoma.

CDR3 sequence reads: CASSKGRGRATEAFF. The CDR3 DNA follows: TGTGCCAGCAGCAAAGGAAGGGGGAGGGCCACTGAAGCTTTCTTT. The genes are TRBV21-1 and TRBJ1-1. TRBV21-1 is deemed a pseudogene. The CDR3 extends over 15 amino acids.

The V and J genes are TRBV20-1 and TRBJ2-7; no clear D gene. Germline V CDR1 and CDR2: DFQATT, SNEGSKA (reference sequence). The CDR3 extends over 11 amino acids. The V end lost 3 bases, the J end lost 6 bases, and 9 bases lay between the germline ends. The CDR3 loop reads CSASAPTEQYF. CDR3 in DNA: TGCAGTGCTAGTGCCCCCACCGAGCAGTACTTC.

This chain joins TRBV11-3 and TRBJ2-1; 7 bases agree with TRBD2. The V gene's germline CDR1 is SGHNT and CDR2 YENEEA. V was pared by 0 bases and J by 7 bases, with 6 bases of the junction left unmatched. The CDR3 covers 15 residues. The CDR3 here is CASSLDGRELNEQFF. DNA of the CDR3: TGTGCCAGCAGCTTAGACGGGCGGGAGCTTAATGAGCAGTTCTTC. Full variable domain (remainder filled in from reference TRBV11-3 and TRBJ2-1): EAGVVQSPRYKIIEKKQPVAFWCNPISGHNTLYWYLQNLGQGPELLIRYENEEAVDDSQLPKDRFSAERLKGVDSTLKIQPAELGDSAVYLCASSLDGRELNEQFFGPGTRLTVL.

This clone was seen a few times. The chain links TRBV7-2 to TRBJ1-1; D is uncertain. The V gene's germline CDR1 is SGHTA and CDR2 FQGNSA. Trimming removed 1 base at V and 3 bases at J, with 12 bases between. This CDR3 has 15 residues. The CDR3 bases are TGTGCCAGCAGCTTAGTGGTGGGCCCCTACACTGAAGCTTTCTTT. Translated, it gives CASSLVVGPYTEAFF.

The chain is built from TRBV6-6 and TRBJ2-7; the match to TRBD2 covers 7 bases. Germline loops: CDR1 MNHNY, CDR2 SVGAGI (reference sequence). V shed 7 bases and J 5 bases; nucleotides not matched to a gene: 11. CDR3 length: 14 amino acids. CDR3 coding DNA: TGTGCCAGCACTTTCCGCCCGGGAGGCAACGAGCAGTACTTC. Amino acid sequence: CASTFRPGGNEQYF.

V is TRBV9 and J is TRBJ1-1; D not resolved. V was clipped by 2 bases and J by 1 base, with 9 bases between them. From germline, CDR1 is SGDLS and CDR2 YYNGEE. The CDR3 length is 14 residues. CDR3 sequence: CASSVQDQNTEAFF. The CDR3 DNA is TGTGCCAGCAGCGTTCAAGACCAGAACACTGAAGCTTTCTTT.

V gene TRBV7-9 combines with J gene TRBJ1-1; D is unclear. This CDR3 comprises 14 residues. The germline CDR1 and CDR2 sequences are SEHNR and FQNEAQ (reference sequence). Trimming cost V 1 base and J 3 bases, with 9 bases left between them. Here the CDR3 DNA reads TGTGCCAGCAGCTTAGATCTCGGGGACACTGAAGCTTTCTTT. It is translated as CASSLDLGDTEAFF. Together with reference TRBV7-9 and TRBJ1-1, the CDR3 gives the full variable domain: DTGVSQNPRHKITKRGQNVTFRCDPISEHNRLYWYRQTLGQGPEFLTYFQNEAQLEKSRLLSDRFSAERPKGSFSTLEIQRTEQGDSAMYLCASSLDLGDTEAFFGQGTRLTVV.